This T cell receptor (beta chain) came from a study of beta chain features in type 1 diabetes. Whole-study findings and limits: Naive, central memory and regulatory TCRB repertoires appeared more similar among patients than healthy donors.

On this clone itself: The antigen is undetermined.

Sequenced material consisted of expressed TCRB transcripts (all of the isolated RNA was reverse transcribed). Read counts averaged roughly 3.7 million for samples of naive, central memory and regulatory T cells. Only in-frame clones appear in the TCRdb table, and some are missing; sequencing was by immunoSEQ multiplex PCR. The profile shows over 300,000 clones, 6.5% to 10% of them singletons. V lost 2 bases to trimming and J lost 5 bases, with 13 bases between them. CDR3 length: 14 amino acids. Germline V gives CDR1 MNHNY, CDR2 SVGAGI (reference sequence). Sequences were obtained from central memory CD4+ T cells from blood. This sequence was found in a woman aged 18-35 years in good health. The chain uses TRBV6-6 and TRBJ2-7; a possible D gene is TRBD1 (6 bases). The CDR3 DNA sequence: TGTGCCAGCAGTTACATCGGCAGGGACAACGAGCAGTACTTC. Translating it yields CASSYIGRDNEQYF.